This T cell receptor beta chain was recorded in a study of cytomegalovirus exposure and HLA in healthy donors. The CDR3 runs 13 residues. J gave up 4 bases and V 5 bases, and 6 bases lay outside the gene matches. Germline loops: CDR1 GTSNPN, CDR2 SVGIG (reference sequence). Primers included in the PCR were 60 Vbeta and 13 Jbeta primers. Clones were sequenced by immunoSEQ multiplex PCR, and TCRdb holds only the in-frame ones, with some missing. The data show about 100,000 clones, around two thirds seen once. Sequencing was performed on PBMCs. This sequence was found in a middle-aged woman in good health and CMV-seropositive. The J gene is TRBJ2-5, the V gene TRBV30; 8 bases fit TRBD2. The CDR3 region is CAWDAGGSETQYF. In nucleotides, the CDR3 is TGTGCCTGGGACGCGGGGGGCTCAGAGACCCAGTACTTC.